These 16 T cell receptor beta chains were sequenced from one sample in a study of identical twins. TCRdb called the 5' RACE reads again in MiXCR, with one record for every CDR3 protein. This table holds over 600,000 distinct CDR3 sequences, 21% found once. This same sample was also taken into another study, of T cells expressing NK-cell markers.

The sequencing sample was made of PBMCs. The source is a woman in her late teens or twenties in good health.

The chain carries TRBV5-1 and TRBJ1-2, with D possibly TRBD1 on 6 matching bases. CDR3 length: 15 amino acids. V dropped 5 bases and J dropped 4 bases, with 18 bases sitting between them. Germline V gives CDR1 SGHRS, CDR2 YFSETQ. The CDR3: CASRVSGESGYGYTF. Here the CDR3 DNA reads TGCGCCAGCAGAGTCTCAGGGGAGAGCGGCTATGGCTACACCTTC.

This clonotype was counted a few times. The chain links TRBV9 to TRBJ2-1, with 7 bases aligning to TRBD2. V lost 0 bases and J lost 4; bases outside the gene matches: 7. This CDR3 region has 16 residues. Per germline, CDR1 SGDLS and CDR2 YYNGEE. CDR3 sequence (DNA): TGTGCCAGCAGCGTAGATGCTAGCGGAAGATACAATGAGCAGTTCTTC. Translated: CASSVDASGRYNEQFF.

This clonotype was found many times. The rearrangement joins TRBV20-1 to TRBJ1-1; 11 positions match TRBD1. This CDR3 is built from 15 residues. From germline, CDR1 is DFQATT and CDR2 SNEGSKA (reference sequence). Germline trimming cut 0 bases from V and 5 bases from J; bases unmatched to any gene: 5. The chain's CDR3 is CSARDPGTGGTEAFF. DNA for the CDR3: TGCAGTGCTAGAGATCCCGGGACAGGGGGAACTGAAGCTTTCTTT.

This sequence joins TRBV25-1 and TRBJ2-1; no reliable D call. The V and J ends lost 8 bases and 2 bases respectively, with 7 bases between them. The CDR3 has 12 amino acids. The germline CDR1 and CDR2 sequences are MGHDK and SYGVNS. CDR3 DNA: TGTGCCAGCGGGCGGCCCTACAATGAGCAGTTCTTC. Translating it yields CASGRPYNEQFF. Full variable domain (missing parts from reference TRBV25-1 and TRBJ2-1): EADIYQTPRYLVIGTGKKITLECSQTMGHDKMYWYQQDPGMELHLIHYSYGVNSTEKGDLSSESTVSRIRTEHFPLTLESARPSHTSQYLCASGRPYNEQFFGPGTRLTVL.

This clonotype has only a few counts. This chain joins TRBV6-5 and TRBJ2-7; TRBD2 aligns across 7 bases. V was pared by 3 bases and J by 9 bases, with 11 bases of the junction left unmatched. The V gene's germline CDR1 is MNHEY and CDR2 SVGAGI. This CDR3 has 14 residues. The CDR3 bases are TGTGCCAGCAGTTATGGAAGCGGGGTAGCCGGGCAGTACTTC. Translation: CASSYGSGVAGQYF.

This clonotype was observed a few times. This chain links TRBV5-5 with TRBJ2-4; D not resolved. The CDR3 totals 12 residues. The V gene lost 0 bases and the J gene lost 9 bases, with 7 bases spanning the gap. CDR1 and CDR2 (germline): SGHKS, YYEKEE (reference sequence). The CDR3 coding sequence is TGTGCCAGCAGCTTGGGTGGCTCCATTCAGTACTTC. This encodes CASSLGGSIQYF.

Only one count was recorded for this clonotype. This chain connects TRBV6-2 or TRBV6-3 to TRBJ2-5, with 12 positions matching TRBD2. Germline V CDR1 and CDR2: MNHEY, SVGEGT. The CDR3 consists of 16 residues. V gave up 5 bases and J gave up 5 bases; unmatched junction bases: 9. The CDR3 region is CASSPPTSGSSETQYF. CDR3 sequence (DNA): TGTGCCAGCAGTCCACCGACTAGCGGGAGTTCTGAGACCCAGTACTTC.

The chain has TRBV29-1 and TRBJ2-7; 14 nucleotides line up with TRBD2. The CDR3 runs 17 residues. Germline values: CDR1 SQVTM, CDR2 ANQGSEA. With 2 bases clipped from V and 0 bases from J, the junction kept 6 bases outside the gene matches. CDR3 nucleotides: TGCAGCGTTGAACCCGGGACTAGCGGGAGAGTCTCCTACGAGCAGTACTTC. Amino acid sequence: CSVEPGTSGRVSYEQYF.

The chain couples TRBV7-2 to TRBJ2-2; no reliable D call. CDR1 and CDR2 (germline): SGHTA, FQGNSA. The CDR3 is 13 residues long. The V end was cut by 4 bases, the J end by 5 bases, with 8 bases between. CDR3 protein: CASSSSKTGELFF. The CDR3 bases are TGTGCCAGCAGCTCCTCAAAAACCGGGGAGCTGTTTTTT.

This clonotype was counted between two and nine times. CDR3 amino acids: CASSHYRYEQYF. CDR3 sequence (DNA): TGTGCCAGCAGTCACTACAGGTACGAGCAGTACTTC. The J gene is TRBJ2-7, the V gene TRBV12-3 or TRBV12-4, with D maybe TRBD1 (5 bases). CDR3 length: 12 residues. V was cut by 5 bases and J by 4 bases, with 9 bases left in between.

This clonotype has ten or more counts. The chain couples TRBV6-2 or TRBV6-3 to TRBJ2-1; weak D call: TRBD2 (5 bases). This CDR3 region has 13 residues. V shed 8 bases and J shed 6 bases, with 14 bases lying between them. Germline V gene sequence: CDR1 MNHEY, CDR2 SVGEGT. The CDR3 DNA sequence: TGTGCCAGCGGACGAACTAGGTTCAATGAGCAGTTCTTC. The encoded protein is CASGRTRFNEQFF.

V and J are TRBV9 and TRBJ2-1; D ambiguous. Germline lookup yields CDR1 SGDLS and CDR2 YYNGEE. There are 11 residues in the CDR3. V shed 4 bases and J shed 10 bases, with 9 bases lying between them. This CDR3 reads CASSPHSEQFF. The DNA of the CDR3 is TGTGCCAGCAGCCCACATTCCGAGCAGTTCTTC.

This clonotype was seen only a few times. The chain has TRBV4-1 and TRBJ2-3; perhaps TRBD2 as D (5 bases). CDR1 and CDR2 from the germline V gene are MGHRA and YSYEKL. The CDR3 loop spans 17 amino acids. V was shortened by 0 bases and J by 1 base, with 14 bases between the two germline ends. The CDR3: CASSQDIERTGTDTQYF. For the CDR3, the DNA is TGCGCCAGCAGCCAAGACATCGAACGGACTGGCACAGATACGCAGTATTTT.

This chain connects TRBV11-2 to TRBJ1-1, with D possibly being TRBD1 (6 bases). There are 14 residues in the CDR3. The germline V gene encodes CDR1 SGHAT and CDR2 FQNNGV. Trimming pared 8 bases from V and 4 bases from J, leaving 17 bases between. The CDR3 is CASGSGVSGTEAFF. The CDR3 region has the DNA TGTGCCAGCGGATCAGGGGTCTCCGGCACTGAAGCTTTCTTT.

This clonotype was recorded at least ten times. This chain uses TRBV29-1 with TRBJ2-1, with D unresolved. The CDR3 totals 13 residues. Trimming stripped 0 bases from V and 5 bases from J, with 8 bases between. Germline lookup yields CDR1 SQVTM and CDR2 ANQGSEA. CDR3 sequence: CSVEDELDNEQFF. The CDR3 nucleotides read TGCAGCGTTGAAGACGAACTTGACAATGAGCAGTTCTTC.

This clonotype was detected only a few times. The chain uses TRBV7-2 and TRBJ2-1; 9 nucleotides align to TRBD2. The length of the CDR3 is 16 residues. Looked up from germline, CDR1 is SGHTA and CDR2 is FQGNSA. V shed 0 bases and J 9 bases; nucleotides not matched to a gene: 9. The CDR3 region has the DNA TGTGCCAGCAGCTTAGCGGCGGGAGGGCCTTTGGGTGAGCAGTTCTTC. Protein product: CASSLAAGGPLGEQFF.